This T cell receptor (beta chain) was observed in a study of cytomegalovirus exposure and HLA in healthy donors. Study-wide context: Previous work identified 95 million to 140 million unique TCR beta sequences from about 179 million T cells.

13 Jbeta primers and 60 Vbeta primers were used for the PCR. Repertoires were generated with immunoSEQ multiplex PCR, while TCRdb's copy carries only in-frame clones and drops some. The table shows about 150,000 clones, with over 70% occurring only once. V was clipped by 6 bases and J by 7 bases; unmatched bases: 14. Per germline, CDR1 SNHLY and CDR2 FYNNEI. The CDR3 has 15 amino acids. As for this clone: The antigen is undetermined.

Overall study results and limits: Reportedly, cytomegalovirus status was diagnosed with high sensitivity and specificity. Rarity characterized most TCR sequences, yet some public TCRs appeared in many donors. HLA restriction was apparent for most CMV-associated TCR beta chains in a later analysis.

This clonotype originated in a woman between 40 and 55 years old in good health and CMV-seronegative. The rearrangement links TRBV2 to TRBJ2-7; 8 bases are shared with TRBD1. What was sequenced was PBMCs. CDR3 coding DNA: TGTGCCAGCAGCGCTTATGGACAGGGTCAGGGTGAGCAGTACTTC. Translated: CASSAYGQGQGEQYF.